Given below is one T cell receptor (beta chain) in context. No antigen is known for it. The PCR made use of 60 Vbeta and 13 Jbeta primers. Sequencing used immunoSEQ multiplex PCR; TCRdb keeps in-frame clones, though not all of them. The sample includes around 100,000 clones, around 10% seen only once; the top ten take less than 6%. This record belongs to a study of cytomegalovirus exposure and HLA in healthy donors. Study-level results: In a later analysis, parvovirus B19, influenza, CMV and Epstein-Barr virus appeared linked to several top co-occurrence clusters.

The TCR was taken from a man aged 35-49 years in good health and CMV-seropositive. What was sequenced was PBMCs.

CDR3 DNA: TGTGCCAGCAGCCTATCATTGCGGAGCTACGAGCAGTACTTC. Amino acids: CASSLSLRSYEQYF. This chain uses TRBV7-9 with TRBJ2-7; D is undetermined. V was trimmed by 5 bases and J by 3 bases, leaving 14 bases between them. This CDR3 is built from 14 residues. CDR1 is SEHNR, CDR2 FQNEAQ, per germline (reference sequence).